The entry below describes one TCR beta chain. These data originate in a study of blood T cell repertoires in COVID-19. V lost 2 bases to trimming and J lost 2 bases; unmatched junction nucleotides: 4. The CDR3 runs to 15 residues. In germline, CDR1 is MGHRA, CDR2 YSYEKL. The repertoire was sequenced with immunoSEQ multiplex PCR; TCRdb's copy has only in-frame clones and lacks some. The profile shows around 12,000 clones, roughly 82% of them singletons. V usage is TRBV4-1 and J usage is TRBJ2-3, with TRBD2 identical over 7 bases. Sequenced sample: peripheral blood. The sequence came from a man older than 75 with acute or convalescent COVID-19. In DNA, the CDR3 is TGCGCCAGCAGCCAACGGCTAGCGGACACAGATACGCAGTATTTT. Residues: CASSQRLADTDTQYF.